These T cell receptor beta chains were read from a single sample in a study of T cells in Graves' hyperthyroidism and ophthalmopathy. TCRdb used MiXCR to reprocess the multiplex PCR reads, holding one entry per CDR3 protein. The repertoire holds 400,000 to 550,000 distinct CDR3 sequences, with roughly 25% as singletons. Material for sequencing was blood. All receptors come from a woman aged 25-40 years with Graves' ophthalmopathy. Each CDR3 is given with its conserved first and last residue. The D gene is left open where the match is weak. A row's size may be missing; if present it is once, few, many or a size class.

D: TRBD1; J: TRBJ2-7; V: TRBV5-6; size: .; DNA: TGTGCCAGCAGCTTTAACCAGGGGGATGGTGCACACTTC; CDR3: CASSFNQGDGAHF
D: TRBD1; J: TRBJ1-2; V: TRBV20-1; size: many; DNA: TGCAGTGCTACCGGACAGGGACGATATAGCTATGGCTACACCTTC; CDR3: CSATGQGRYSYGYTF
D: .; J: TRBJ1-1; V: TRBV13; size: .; DNA: TGTGCCAGCAGCCCCCGGGCCTCAAACACTGAAGCTTTCTTT; CDR3: CASSPRASNTEAFF
D: .; J: TRBJ1-5; V: TRBV20-1; size: few; DNA: TGCAGTGCTAGAGATTTACAGGGATGGAATCAGCCCCAGCAGTTT; CDR3: CSARDLQGWNQPQQF
D: .; J: TRBJ2-5; V: TRBV6-5; size: many; DNA: TGTGCCAGCAGTTACCAGGGACAAGAGACCCAGTACTTC; CDR3: CASSYQGQETQYF
D: .; J: TRBJ2-2; V: TRBV12-3/TRBV12-4; size: many; DNA: TGTGCCAGCAGCTACAGGGATGGTGGCACCGGGGAGCTGTTTTTT; CDR3: CASSYRDGGTGELFF
D: .; J: TRBJ2-5; V: TRBV24-1; size: .; DNA: TGTGCCACCAGTACACCGGGGGACGCGTTAGAGACCCAGTACTTC; CDR3: CATSTPGDALETQYF
D: .; J: TRBJ1-1; V: TRBV2; size: once; DNA: TGTGCCATCAGTGAACGGGGGTATGAAGCTTTCTTT; CDR3: CAISERGYEAFF
D: TRBD1; J: TRBJ1-1; V: TRBV20-1; size: many; DNA: TGCAGTGCTGAGACAGGGGAAGCTTTCTTT; CDR3: CSAETGEAFF
D: TRBD1; J: TRBJ2-7; V: TRBV3-1; size: .; DNA: TGTGCCAGCAGCGACAGGGGGAGGTTCTACGAGCAGTACTTC; CDR3: CASSDRGRFYEQYF
D: .; J: TRBJ1-2; V: TRBV12-3/TRBV12-4; size: few; DNA: TGTGCCAGGACTGGGGGACCGTATGGCTACACCTTC; CDR3: CARTGGPYGYTF
D: .; J: TRBJ1-6; V: TRBV7-9; size: .; DNA: TGTGCCAGCAGCTTAGACAGTTCACCCCTCCACTTT; CDR3: CASSLDSSPLHF
D: .; J: TRBJ1-1; V: TRBV28; size: few; DNA: TGTGCCAGCAGTTTATTGGACGCGTTCGAGAGTGAAGCTTTCTTT; CDR3: CASSLLDAFESEAFF
D: TRBD2; J: TRBJ2-7; V: TRBV28; size: .; DNA: TGTGCCAGCAATCCACCGGGACTAGCAGATTACGAGCAGTACTTC; CDR3: CASNPPGLADYEQYF
D: .; J: TRBJ2-7; V: TRBV10-3; size: .; DNA: TGTGCCATCGCTAGGGCCCCCTACGAGCAGTACTTC; CDR3: CAIARAPYEQYF
D: .; J: TRBJ1-2; V: TRBV6-2/TRBV6-3; size: many; DNA: TGTGCCAGCAGCCGCATTACAACTAAAGGAGATGGCTACACCTTC; CDR3: CASSRITTKGDGYTF
D: .; J: TRBJ2-5; V: TRBV25-1; size: .; DNA: TGTGCCAGCAGTGAACCCTCGGTCGGGTTGTTGGAGACCCAGTACTTC; CDR3: CASSEPSVGLLETQYF
D: TRBD1; J: TRBJ2-5; V: TRBV4-1; size: few; DNA: TGCGCCAGCAGCCCCACAGGGGCCTTGTACCAAGAGACCCAGTACTTC; CDR3: CASSPTGALYQETQYF